These 23 T cell receptor beta chains share one sample of origin, sequenced in a study of T cell responses to AZD1222 COVID-19 vaccine. Here immunoSEQ multiplex PCR was the method, and the copy in TCRdb shows in-frame clones only, minus some. The sample consists of about 170,000 clones, around 90% of them appearing once. This specimen was peripheral blood, taken on day 0 of AZD1222 vaccination. Receptors originate from an adult in good health.

DNA for the CDR3: TGTGCCAGCAGTGAAGCGCTTCGGAGCGGAACTAGCACAGATACGCAGTATTTT. Translating it yields CASSEALRSGTSTDTQYF. The chain links TRBV6-1 to TRBJ2-3; tentatively, D is TRBD2 (5 bases). CDR1 is MNHNS, CDR2 SASEGT, per germline. Trimming shortened V by 0 bases and J by 0 bases, and 16 bases separated the two germline ends. CDR3 size: 18 residues.

This sequence joins TRBV2 and TRBJ1-1, with D hard to call. The CDR3 spans 13 residues. Germline values: CDR1 SNHLY, CDR2 FYNNEI. The germline V and J ends were trimmed by 3 bases and 4 bases, with 9 bases remaining between them. The CDR3 loop is CASSELKGTEAFF. CDR3 nucleotide sequence: TGTGCCAGCAGTGAGCTTAAGGGCACTGAAGCTTTCTTT.

J is TRBJ1-1 and V is TRBV12-3 or TRBV12-4; unclear D gene. The CDR3 is 13 residues long. The V gene lost 8 bases and the J gene lost 5 bases, with 15 bases spanning the gap. The CDR3 loop is CASLPRDRTEAFF. The CDR3 coding sequence is TGTGCCAGCCTTCCTAGGGATCGGACTGAAGCTTTCTTT.

This clone was observed a single time. The gene calls are TRBV9 and TRBJ2-1; 7 nucleotides line up with TRBD2. Germline values: CDR1 SGDLS, CDR2 YYNGEE. J lost 2 bases, V lost 0 bases, and 8 bases had no gene match. The length of the CDR3 is 17 residues. As DNA, the CDR3 is TGTGCCAGCAGCGTAGCTGGTGGGGAGGGTCCCTACAATGAGCAGTTCTTC. This encodes CASSVAGGEGPYNEQFF.

This clone was recorded only once. The rearrangement links TRBV7-2 to TRBJ2-7; D gene unclear. V was cut by 1 base and J by 3 bases, with 7 bases left in between. Germline CDR1 reads SGHTA; CDR2 reads FQGNSA. CDR3 size: 13 residues. CDR3 sequence reads: CASSLEGNYEQYF. In nucleotides, the CDR3 is TGTGCCAGCAGCTTAGAAGGGAACTACGAGCAGTACTTC.

The rearrangement uses TRBV29-1 and TRBJ2-3, with 12 bases matching TRBD2. The CDR3 spans 16 residues. V gave up 3 bases and J gave up 2 bases; unmatched junction bases: 6. Germline-derived CDR1 and CDR2 are SQVTM and ANQGSEA. The CDR3 protein is CSVEGGLAGSTDTQYF. The CDR3 DNA sequence: TGCAGCGTTGAGGGAGGACTAGCGGGATCCACAGATACGCAGTATTTT.

This clone was counted between two and nine times. V and J are TRBV4-2 and TRBJ2-3; TRBD2 matches 8 bases. The CDR3 runs 15 residues. CDR1 is LGHNA and CDR2 is YNFKEQ in the germline V gene. V lost 2 bases, J lost 3 bases, and 4 bases stayed unmatched. DNA for the CDR3: TGTGCCAGCAGCCAACCGGGACTAGGGACAGATACGCAGTATTTT. Its translation is CASSQPGLGTDTQYF.

The chain recombines TRBV27 with TRBJ1-1; a possible D gene is TRBD1 (5 bases). Trimming cost V 0 bases and J 4 bases, with 9 bases left between them. Germline V lookup: CDR1 MNHEY, CDR2 SMNVEV (reference sequence). This CDR3 has 14 amino acids. Written as DNA, the CDR3 is TGTGCCAGCAGTTTATCTGAGGGACTCACTGAAGCTTTCTTT. This sequence encodes CASSLSEGLTEAFF.

The genes are TRBV30 and TRBJ1-2; unclear D gene. The CDR3 has 14 residues. V shed 7 bases and J shed 4 bases, with 19 bases lying between them. Germline assignment: CDR1 GTSNPN and CDR2 SVGIG (reference sequence). Here the CDR3 reads CAFPLPGLIYGYTF. In nucleotides, the CDR3 is TGTGCCTTCCCCCTCCCGGGCTTGATCTATGGCTACACCTTC.

The chain combines TRBV18 with TRBJ2-5; maybe TRBD1 (6 bases). V lost 1 base, J lost 2 bases, and 14 bases lay in between. The CDR3 consists of 16 residues. CDR1 is KGHSH, CDR2 LQKENI, per germline. This CDR3 reads CASSPLAQGNQETQYF. In DNA form, the CDR3 reads TGTGCCAGCTCACCACTCGCACAGGGTAATCAAGAGACCCAGTACTTC.

This chain joins TRBV7-9 and TRBJ1-5; 7 nucleotides line up with TRBD1. V was clipped by 3 bases and J by 0 bases; unmatched bases: 14. The V gene's germline CDR1 is SEHNR and CDR2 FQNEAQ (reference sequence). The CDR3 totals 19 residues. CDR3 sequence reads: CASSFIDGDRLFSNQPQHF. CDR3 nucleotides: TGTGCCAGCAGCTTCATTGACGGGGACAGACTCTTTAGCAATCAGCCCCAGCATTTT.

Details on this clone: Additional DNA sequences in this sample encode the identical CDR3. The J gene is TRBJ2-7, the V gene TRBV20-1; D is undetermined. Trimming stripped 3 bases from V and 3 bases from J, with 9 bases between. This CDR3 is 12 amino acids long. Per the germline V gene, CDR1 is DFQATT and CDR2 is SNEGSKA (reference sequence). The CDR3 protein is CSASGRSYEQYF. CDR3 DNA: TGCAGTGCTAGTGGACGGAGCTACGAGCAGTACTTC.

V usage is TRBV2 and J usage is TRBJ1-3; maybe TRBD1 (6 bases). This CDR3 comprises 15 residues. Germline assignment: CDR1 SNHLY and CDR2 FYNNEI. V gave up 3 bases and J gave up 0 bases, with 9 bases separating them. CDR3 sequence reads: CASSEYRVSGNTIYF. As DNA, the CDR3 is TGTGCCAGCAGTGAGTACAGGGTCTCTGGAAACACCATATATTTT. Full variable domain (rest looked up from reference TRBV2 and TRBJ1-3): EPEVTQTPSHQVTQMGQEVILRCVPISNHLYFYWYRQILGQKVEFLVSFYNNEISEKSEIFDDQFSVERPDGSNFTLKIRSTKLEDSAMYFCASSEYRVSGNTIYFGEGSWLTVV.

In its sample, this clone was seen many times. The DNA for the CDR3 is TGTGCCAGCAGCCAAGAGTTGGTTCTGCCAGATACGCAGTATTTT. Its translation is CASSQELVLPDTQYF. The J gene is TRBJ2-3, the V gene TRBV3-1 (or the pseudogene TRBV3-2), with D unclear. V lost 0 bases to trimming and J lost 4 bases, with 11 bases between them. The CDR3 runs to 15 residues. CDR1 is LGHDT and CDR2 is YNNKEL in the germline V gene (reference sequence).

The chain joins TRBV7-9 to TRBJ2-7; D unclear. The V gene's germline CDR1 is SEHNR and CDR2 FQNEAQ (reference sequence). V lost 2 bases, J lost 3 bases, and 5 bases lay in between. The CDR3 sequence is 12 residues long. The CDR3 bases are TGTGCCAGCAGCTTAACTCACTACGAGCAGTACTTC. Translating gives CASSLTHYEQYF.

About this clone: The same CDR3 also results from other DNA sequences found in this sample. The CDR3 DNA reads as TGTGCCAGCAGCCAAGTGGGGGGGGCTGGAGATACGCAGTATTTT. Its protein is CASSQVGGAGDTQYF. The chain joins TRBV3-1 (or the pseudogene TRBV3-2) to TRBJ2-3, with a tentative D call TRBD2 (7 bases). The V end was cut by 1 base, the J end by 5 bases, with 13 bases between. This CDR3 has 15 residues. CDR1 is LGHDT and CDR2 is YNNKEL in the germline V gene (reference sequence).

The CDR3 DNA sequence: TGTGCCAGCAGCCTACTAGCGGGACACAATGAGCAGTTCTTC. As protein: CASSLLAGHNEQFF. The genes are TRBV11-2 and TRBJ2-1; 10 bases line up with TRBD2. After removal of 5 bases from V and 5 bases from J, the junction contained 3 bases not matched to a gene. CDR1 and CDR2 from the germline V gene are SGHAT and FQNNGV. This CDR3 is built from 14 residues.

The chain is built from TRBV10-1 and TRBJ2-2, with TRBD2 identical over 9 bases. J gave up 6 bases and V 7 bases, and 9 bases lay outside the gene matches. The germline CDR1 and CDR2 sequences are WNHNN and SYGVQD (reference sequence). CDR3 length: 15 amino acids. CDR3 protein: CASTPTSGSSGELFF. Here the CDR3 DNA reads TGCGCCAGCACTCCGACTAGCGGATCATCCGGGGAGCTGTTTTTT.

The chain carries TRBV12-3 or TRBV12-4 and TRBJ2-1, with 7 bases lining up with TRBD2. Trimming took 5 bases from V and 7 from J; bases not matched to a gene: 5. The CDR3 is 13 residues long. The CDR3 bases are TGTGCCAGCAGTACCTGGGGGGGGAATGAGCAGTTCTTC. Protein sequence: CASSTWGGNEQFF.

This clone is a singleton in its sample. This sequence joins TRBV19 and TRBJ1-4; tentatively, D is TRBD1 (5 bases). Trimming shortened V by 6 bases and J by 8 bases, and 22 bases separated the two germline ends. Germline V gene sequence: CDR1 LNHDA, CDR2 SQIVND (reference sequence). This CDR3 contains 16 residues. CDR3 sequence: CASRHRGEPGKEKLFF. The CDR3 DNA sequence: TGTGCCAGTAGGCACCGGGGGGAGCCAGGAAAGGAAAAACTGTTTTTT.

The chain recombines TRBV10-2 with TRBJ1-2, with D unclear. Germline V gene sequence: CDR1 WSHSY, CDR2 SAAADI. V lost 1 base to trimming and J lost 8 bases, with 20 bases between them. The CDR3 extends over 16 amino acids. CDR3 residues: CASSEWRVTLPGGYTF. The CDR3 DNA reads TGCGCCAGCAGTGAGTGGAGGGTGACCCTTCCAGGCGGCTACACCTTC.

This chain connects TRBV2 to TRBJ1-2; 7 nucleotides match TRBD1. This CDR3 has 14 residues. V dropped 6 bases and J dropped 3; count of bases not matched to a gene: 7. Germline lookup yields CDR1 SNHLY and CDR2 FYNNEI. CDR3 amino acids: CASSLGGGDYGYTF. The CDR3, as DNA: TGTGCCAGCAGCCTTGGAGGGGGCGACTATGGCTACACCTTC.

V is TRBV19 and J is TRBJ2-7; D remains ambiguous. This CDR3 is built from 15 residues. Trimming removed 5 bases at V and 5 bases at J, with 19 bases between. The germline CDR1 and CDR2 sequences are LNHDA and SQIVND (reference sequence). The CDR3 bases are TGTGCCAGTAGTTACTTAAGAGACGGCTGGGACGAGCAGTACTTC. Protein sequence: CASSYLRDGWDEQYF.